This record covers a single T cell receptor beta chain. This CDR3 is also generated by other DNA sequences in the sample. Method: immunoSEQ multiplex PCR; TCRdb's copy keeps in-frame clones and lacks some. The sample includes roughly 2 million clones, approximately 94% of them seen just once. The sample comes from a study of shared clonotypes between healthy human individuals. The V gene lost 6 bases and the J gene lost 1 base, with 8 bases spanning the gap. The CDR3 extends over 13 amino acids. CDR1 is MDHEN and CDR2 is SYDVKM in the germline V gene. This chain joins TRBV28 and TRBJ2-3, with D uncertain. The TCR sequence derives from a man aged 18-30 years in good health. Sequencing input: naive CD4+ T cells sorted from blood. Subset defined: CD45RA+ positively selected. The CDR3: CASSPGGTDTQYF. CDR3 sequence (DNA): TGTGCCAGCAGCCCGGGTGGCACAGATACGCAGTATTTT. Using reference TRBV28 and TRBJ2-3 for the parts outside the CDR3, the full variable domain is DVKVTQSSRYLVKRTGEKVFLECVQDMDHENMFWYRQDPGLGLRLIYFSYDVKMKEKGDIPEGYSVSREKKERFSLILESASTNQTSMYLCASSPGGTDTQYFGPGTRLTVL.